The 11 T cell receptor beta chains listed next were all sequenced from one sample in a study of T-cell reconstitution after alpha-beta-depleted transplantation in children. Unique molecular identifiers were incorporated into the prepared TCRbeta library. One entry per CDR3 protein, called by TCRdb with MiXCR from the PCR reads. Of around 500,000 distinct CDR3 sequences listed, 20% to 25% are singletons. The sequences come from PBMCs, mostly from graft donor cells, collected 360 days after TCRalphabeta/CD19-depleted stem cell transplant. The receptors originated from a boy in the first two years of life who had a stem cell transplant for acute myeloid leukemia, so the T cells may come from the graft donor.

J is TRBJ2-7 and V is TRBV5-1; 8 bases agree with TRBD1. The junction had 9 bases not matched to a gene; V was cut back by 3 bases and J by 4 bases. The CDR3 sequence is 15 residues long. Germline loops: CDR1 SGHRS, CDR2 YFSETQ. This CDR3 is CASSWSGGAEYEQYF. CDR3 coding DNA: TGCGCCAGCAGCTGGTCAGGGGGCGCAGAGTACGAGCAGTACTTC.

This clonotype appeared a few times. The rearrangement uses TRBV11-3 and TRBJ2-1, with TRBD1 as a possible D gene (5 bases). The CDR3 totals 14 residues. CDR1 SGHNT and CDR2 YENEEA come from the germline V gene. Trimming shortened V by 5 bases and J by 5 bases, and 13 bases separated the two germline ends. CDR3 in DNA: TGTGCCAGCAGCACTAACTGGGGCCACAATGAGCAGTTCTTC. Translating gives CASSTNWGHNEQFF. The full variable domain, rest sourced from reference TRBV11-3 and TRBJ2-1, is EAGVVQSPRYKIIEKKQPVAFWCNPISGHNTLYWYLQNLGQGPELLIRYENEEAVDDSQLPKDRFSAERLKGVDSTLKIQPAELGDSAVYLCASSTNWGHNEQFFGPGTRLTVL.

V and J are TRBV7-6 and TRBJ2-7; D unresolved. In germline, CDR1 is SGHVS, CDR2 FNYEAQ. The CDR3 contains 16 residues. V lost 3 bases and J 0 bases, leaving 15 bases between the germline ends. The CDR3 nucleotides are TGTGCCAGCAGCTTTTTGGGGTCCTCATCCTCCTACGAGCAGTACTTC. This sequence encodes CASSFLGSSSSYEQYF.

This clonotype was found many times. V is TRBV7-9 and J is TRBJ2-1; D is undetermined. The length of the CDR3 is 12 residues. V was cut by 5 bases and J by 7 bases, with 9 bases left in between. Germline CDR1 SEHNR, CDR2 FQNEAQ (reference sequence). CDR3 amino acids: CASSVRINEQFF. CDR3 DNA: TGTGCCAGCAGCGTCAGGATAAATGAGCAGTTCTTC.

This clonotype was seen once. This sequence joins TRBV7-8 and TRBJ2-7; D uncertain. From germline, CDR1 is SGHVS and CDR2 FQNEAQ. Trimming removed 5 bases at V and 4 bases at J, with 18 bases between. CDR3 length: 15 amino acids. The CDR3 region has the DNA TGTGCCAGCAGCCCTAGTCAGCCCAGGTCGTACGAGCAGTACGTC. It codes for CASSPSQPRSYEQYV.

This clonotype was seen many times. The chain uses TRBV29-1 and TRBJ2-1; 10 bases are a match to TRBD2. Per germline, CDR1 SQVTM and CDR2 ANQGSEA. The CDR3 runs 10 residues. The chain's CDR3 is CGTSVGNLFF. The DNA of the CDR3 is TGCGGGACTAGCGTTGGGAACCTGTTCTTC.

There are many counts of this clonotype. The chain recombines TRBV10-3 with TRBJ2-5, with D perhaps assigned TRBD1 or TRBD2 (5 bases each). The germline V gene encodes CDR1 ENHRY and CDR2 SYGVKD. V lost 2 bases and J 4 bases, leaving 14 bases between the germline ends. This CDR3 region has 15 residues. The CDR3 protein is CAISEGLAGGETQYF. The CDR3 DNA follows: TGTGCCATCAGTGAGGGCCTAGCTGGGGGAGAGACCCAGTACTTC.

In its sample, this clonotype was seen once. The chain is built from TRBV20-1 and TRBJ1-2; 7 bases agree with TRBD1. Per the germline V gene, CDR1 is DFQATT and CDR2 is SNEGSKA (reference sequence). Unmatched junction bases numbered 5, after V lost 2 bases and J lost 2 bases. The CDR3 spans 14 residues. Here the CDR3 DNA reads TGCAGTGCTAGAACTACGGGACAGAACTATGGCTACACCTTC. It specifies CSARTTGQNYGYTF.

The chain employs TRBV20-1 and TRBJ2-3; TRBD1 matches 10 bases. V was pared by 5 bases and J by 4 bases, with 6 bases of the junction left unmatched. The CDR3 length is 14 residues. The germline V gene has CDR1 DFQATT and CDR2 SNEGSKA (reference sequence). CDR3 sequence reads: CSAGQTGGADTQYF. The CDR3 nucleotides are TGCAGTGCTGGCCAGACAGGGGGCGCAGATACGCAGTATTTT.

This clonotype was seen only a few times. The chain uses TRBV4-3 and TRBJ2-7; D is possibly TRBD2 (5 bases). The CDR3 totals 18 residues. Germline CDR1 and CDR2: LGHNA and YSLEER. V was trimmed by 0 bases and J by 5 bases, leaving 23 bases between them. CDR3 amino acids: CASSQDPPPRDLLDEQYF. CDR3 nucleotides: TGCGCCAGCAGCCAAGATCCGCCCCCGAGGGATTTGTTGGACGAGCAGTACTTC.

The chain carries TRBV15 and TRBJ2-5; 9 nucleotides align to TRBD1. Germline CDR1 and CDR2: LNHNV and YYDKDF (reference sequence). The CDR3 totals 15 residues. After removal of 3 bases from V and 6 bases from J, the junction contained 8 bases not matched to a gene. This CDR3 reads CATSRGVDRGQTQYF. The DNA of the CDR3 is TGTGCCACCAGCAGGGGTGTGGACAGGGGACAGACCCAGTACTTC.